Listed below are T cell receptor beta chains from one sample, sequenced in a study of CD4 T cell repertoires in COVID-19. Clones were sequenced by immunoSEQ multiplex PCR, and TCRdb holds only the in-frame ones, with some missing. This table has some 24,000 clones, over 90% appearing once. The input for sequencing was circulating follicular helper CD4+ T cells (cTfh) from blood, taken before the COVID-19 pandemic. Source of these receptors: a human donor who had COVID-19. The CDR3 runs from the conserved cysteine through the conserved F or W. Fields, in order: D gene, J gene, clone size, V gene, CDR3 protein, CDR3 DNA. A D gene is named only where the DNA matches it firmly. Not all rows give a size; the values are once, few, many and, for expanded clones, a class.

TRBD1	TRBJ2-1	.	TRBV19	CASERTGKYNEQFF	TGTGCCAGTGAGCGGACAGGGAAGTACAATGAGCAGTTCTTC
.	TRBJ1-4	.	TRBV19	CASSIGIGANEKLFF	TGTGCCAGTAGTATTGGTATAGGGGCTAATGAAAAACTGTTTTTT
.	TRBJ1-1	.	TRBV4-2	CASSQGQGKGTEAFF	TGTGCCAGCAGCCAAGGGCAGGGAAAAGGGACTGAAGCTTTCTTT
TRBD2	TRBJ2-7	few	TRBV11-1	CASSFGREGLYEQYF	TGTGCCAGCAGCTTTGGGCGGGAGGGCCTCTACGAGCAGTACTTC
TRBD1	TRBJ2-1	.	TRBV19	CASRSGGSYNEQFF	TGTGCCAGTAGATCAGGGGGCTCCTACAATGAGCAGTTCTTC
.	TRBJ2-3	.	TRBV6-6	CASSYRVSTDTQYF	TGTGCCAGCAGTTATCGTGTAAGCACAGATACGCAGTATTTT
.	TRBJ1-3	.	TRBV6-6	CASAQTGNTIYF	TGTGCCAGCGCACAGACTGGAAACACCATATATTTT
.	TRBJ1-4	.	TRBV5-1	CASSPSRATNEKLFF	TGCGCCAGCAGTCCTAGCCGTGCAACTAATGAAAAATTGTTTTTT
.	TRBJ2-1	.	TRBV11-3	CATLLRDKGDNEQFF	TGTGCCACCCTCCTCCGGGACAAGGGTGATAATGAGCAGTTCTTC
.	TRBJ1-3	.	TRBV2	CASSENRASSGNTIYF	TGTGCCAGCAGTGAAAACAGGGCCAGCTCTGGAAACACCATATATTTT
TRBD1	TRBJ2-1	.	TRBV19	CASGSGQGALAGNRGGEQFF	TGTGCCAGTGGATCGGGACAGGGGGCCCTAGCGGGAAATCGGGGGGGCGAGCAGTTCTTC
TRBD2	TRBJ2-2	.	TRBV19	CASTNQGLAGPNTGELFF	TGTGCCAGTACTAACCAGGGACTAGCGGGTCCTAACACCGGGGAGCTGTTTTTT
TRBD2	TRBJ2-7	.	TRBV7-2	CASNQRGASYEQYF	TGTGCCAGCAACCAGCGGGGGGCCTCCTACGAGCAGTACTTC
TRBD1	TRBJ1-1	.	TRBV2	CASSLTGGTEAFF	TGTGCCAGCAGTCTTACAGGGGGCACTGAAGCTTTCTTT
TRBD2	TRBJ2-5	.	TRBV10-3	CAIADGGAGETQYF	TGTGCCATCGCGGACGGGGGGGCCGGAGAGACCCAGTACTTC
.	TRBJ2-5	.	TRBV6-6	CASRSSDQETQYF	TGTGCCAGCAGATCTAGCGACCAAGAGACCCAGTACTTC
.	TRBJ1-2	.	TRBV6-1	CASRDSLSDGYTF	TGTGCCAGCAGGGACAGTCTATCCGATGGCTACACCTTC
TRBD1	TRBJ2-2	.	TRBV28	CASSLGRGQGSTGELFF	TGTGCCAGCAGTTTAGGAAGGGGGCAGGGGAGCACCGGGGAGCTGTTTTTT
.	TRBJ2-7	.	TRBV5-4	CASSGGISGAYEQYF	TGTGCCAGCAGCGGGGGCATCAGCGGCGCCTACGAGCAGTACTTC
.	TRBJ1-6	.	TRBV19	CASSHTRVNSALHF	TGTGCCAGTAGCCACACGAGGGTTAATTCGGCCCTCCACTTT